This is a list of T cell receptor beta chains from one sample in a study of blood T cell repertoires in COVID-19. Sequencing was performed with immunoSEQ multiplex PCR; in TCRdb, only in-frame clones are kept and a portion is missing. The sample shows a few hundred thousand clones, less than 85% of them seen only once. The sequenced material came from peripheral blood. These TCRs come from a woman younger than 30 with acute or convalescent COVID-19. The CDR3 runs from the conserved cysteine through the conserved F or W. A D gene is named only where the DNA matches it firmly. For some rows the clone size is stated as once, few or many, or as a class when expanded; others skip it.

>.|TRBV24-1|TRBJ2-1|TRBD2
CATSDATSGPHNEQFF
TGTGCCACCAGTGATGCGACTAGCGGGCCTCACAATGAGCAGTTCTTC
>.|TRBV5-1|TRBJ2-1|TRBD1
CASSPSPGQGIDEQFF
TGCGCCAGCAGCCCATCACCGGGACAGGGGATCGATGAGCAGTTCTTC
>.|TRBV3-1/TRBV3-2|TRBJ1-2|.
CASSQGRYGYTF
TGTGCCAGCAGCCAAGGGAGATATGGCTACACCTTC
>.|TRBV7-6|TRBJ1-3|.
CASSRVGSAGNTIYF
TGTGCCAGCAGCCGAGTGGGCTCTGCTGGAAACACCATATATTTT
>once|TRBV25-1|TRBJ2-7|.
CASSRQSFYEQYF
TGTGCCAGCAGCCGACAGTCCTTCTACGAGCAGTACTTC
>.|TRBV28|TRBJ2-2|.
CASSPPTGSEWTGELFF
TGTGCCAGCAGTCCCCCCACAGGGTCGGAATGGACCGGGGAGCTGTTTTTT
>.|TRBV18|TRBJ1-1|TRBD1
CASSPLQGRGTEAFF
TGTGCCAGCTCACCATTACAGGGGAGAGGAACTGAAGCTTTCTTT
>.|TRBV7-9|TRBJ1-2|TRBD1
CASSLEYGQGASYTF
TGTGCCAGCAGCTTAGAATACGGGCAGGGGGCCAGCTACACCTTC
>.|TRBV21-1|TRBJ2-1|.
CASSKEAYSSYNEQFF
TGTGCCAGCAGCAAAGAAGCCTACAGCTCCTACAATGAGCAGTTCTTC
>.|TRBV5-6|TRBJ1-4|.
CASSLIWAPNEKLFF
TGTGCCAGCAGCTTAATTTGGGCTCCCAATGAAAAACTGTTTTTT
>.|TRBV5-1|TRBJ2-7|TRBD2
CASSLYAAGGGYEQYF
TGCGCCAGCAGCTTGTATGCGGCGGGAGGGGGGTACGAGCAGTACTTC
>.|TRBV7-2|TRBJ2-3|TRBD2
CASSLPASGVPTDTQYF
TGTGCCAGCAGCTTACCCGCTAGCGGGGTACCCACAGATACGCAGTATTTT
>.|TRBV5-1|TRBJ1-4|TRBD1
CASSAQGTNEKLFF
TGCGCCAGCAGCGCACAGGGGACTAATGAAAAACTGTTTTTT
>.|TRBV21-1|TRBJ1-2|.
CASSKTGLFYGYTF
TGTGCCAGCTCTAAGACAGGGTTGTTCTATGGCTACACCTTC
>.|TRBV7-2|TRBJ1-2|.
CASSLVWQGNYGYTF
TGTGCCAGCAGCTTAGTGTGGCAGGGTAACTATGGCTACACCTTC
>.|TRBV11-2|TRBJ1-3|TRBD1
CASSSLGTGGSGNTIYF
TGTGCCAGCAGCTCCCTTGGGACAGGGGGCTCTGGAAACACCATATATTTT
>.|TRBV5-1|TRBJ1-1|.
CASRSGGETEAFF
TGCGCCAGCAGATCGGGGGGCGAGACTGAAGCTTTCTTT
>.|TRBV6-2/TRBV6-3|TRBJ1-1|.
CASSPLELGTEAFF
TGTGCCAGCAGCCCCCTCGAACTTGGCACTGAAGCTTTCTTT